The 4 T cell receptor beta chains listed next were all sequenced from one sample in a study of shared clonotypes between healthy human individuals. The table came from immunoSEQ multiplex PCR; TCRdb's copy has only in-frame clones and leaves some out. The profile shows 2,100,000 or so clones, more than 90% of them singletons. The sample taken for sequencing was naive CD4+ T cells sorted from blood. Subset: CD45RA+ positively selected. These receptors were collected from a man younger than 35 in good health.

This clone was recorded only once. The V call is TRBV18, the J call TRBJ2-7; TRBD2 agrees at 7 bases. Germline loops: CDR1 KGHSH, CDR2 LQKENI. This CDR3 comprises 15 residues. V dropped 0 bases and J dropped 2; count of bases not matched to a gene: 4. CDR3 sequence: CASSPPAGAPYEQYF. CDR3 nucleotide sequence: TGTGCCAGCTCACCACCTGCGGGAGCCCCCTACGAGCAGTACTTC.

This sequence joins TRBV30 and TRBJ1-1; possibly TRBD1 for D (6 bases). The CDR3 loop spans 13 amino acids. The ends were cut back, 4 bases at V and 1 base at J, with 10 bases in the middle. CDR1 is GTSNPN and CDR2 is SVGIG in the germline V gene (reference sequence). CDR3 residues: CAWIGQPNTEAFF. CDR3 nucleotides: TGTGCCTGGATCGGACAGCCGAACACTGAAGCTTTCTTT.

V and J are TRBV5-1 and TRBJ1-1; maybe TRBD1 (6 bases). The CDR3 spans 14 residues. Germline-derived CDR1 and CDR2 are SGHRS and YFSETQ. Deletions cut 4 bases from V and 5 bases from J, with 15 bases between. The CDR3 region is CASSPGAGGTEAFF. The CDR3 region has the DNA TGCGCCAGCAGCCCGGGGGCTGGGGGAACTGAAGCTTTCTTT.

This chain uses TRBV4-3 with TRBJ2-7, with 9 bases that match TRBD1. J lost 2 bases, V lost 4 bases, and 6 bases had no gene match. The germline CDR1 and CDR2 sequences are LGHNA and YSLEER. The CDR3 has 15 amino acids. CDR3 region: CASSRDGTGTYEQYF. CDR3 bases: TGCGCCAGCAGCCGAGACGGGACAGGGACCTACGAGCAGTACTTC.